This passage covers 10 T cell receptor beta chains from one sample sequenced in a study of cytomegalovirus exposure and HLA in healthy donors. The study ran its PCR with 60 Vbeta and 13 Jbeta primers. Data came from immunoSEQ multiplex PCR; TCRdb stores just in-frame clones and leaves some out. The sample includes approximately 130,000 clones, around 83% of them seen just once. Sequencing was carried out using PBMCs. The receptors here all came from a woman aged 25 to 45 in good health and CMV-seropositive.

This clone has more than one count but fewer than ten. The V and J genes are TRBV10-3 and TRBJ2-7, with a weak D call TRBD1 (6 bases). The CDR3 length is 14 residues. CDR1 is ENHRY and CDR2 is SYGVKD in the germline V gene. V was clipped by 6 bases and J by 0 bases, with 12 bases between them. The CDR3 DNA is TGTGCCATCAGGTCCCCGGACAGCTCCTACGAGCAGTACTTC. Translation: CAIRSPDSSYEQYF.

The chain is built from TRBV4-2 and TRBJ2-3, with TRBD2 matching 9 bases. Germline V CDR1 and CDR2: LGHNA, YNFKEQ. With 1 base clipped from V and 1 base from J, the junction kept 6 bases outside the gene matches. The CDR3 length is 17 residues. CDR3 in amino acids: CASSQVAGLAGTDTQYF. For the CDR3, the DNA is TGTGCCAGCAGCCAAGTTGCGGGACTAGCTGGCACAGATACGCAGTATTTT.

The V and J genes are TRBV4-2 and TRBJ2-7, with D possibly TRBD1 on 5 matching bases. CDR3 length: 15 amino acids. CDR1 LGHNA and CDR2 YNFKEQ come from the germline V gene. V was shortened by 0 bases and J by 4 bases, with 13 bases between the two germline ends. The CDR3 sequence is CASSQDSAGKYEQYF. CDR3 DNA sequence: TGTGCCAGCAGCCAAGATTCGGCAGGGAAGTACGAGCAGTACTTC.

Only one count was recorded for this clone. The rearrangement uses TRBV7-9 and TRBJ2-7, with 12 bases aligning to TRBD2. Germline V gene data show CDR1 as SEHNR and CDR2 as FQNEAQ (reference sequence). The junction had 6 bases not matched to a gene; V was cut back by 5 bases and J by 1 base. The CDR3 covers 16 residues. CDR3 amino acids: CASSPAGTSGSYEQYF. The DNA of the CDR3 is TGTGCCAGCAGCCCAGCGGGGACTAGCGGGTCCTACGAGCAGTACTTC.

The CDR3 here is CATREDTGELFF. The CDR3 nucleotides read TGTGCCACCCGGGAGGACACCGGGGAGCTGTTTTTT. The chain has TRBV2 and TRBJ2-2, with 7 nucleotides matching TRBD2. Trimming removed 10 bases from V and 3 bases from J; junction bases left unmatched: 2. This CDR3 is built from 12 residues. The germline V gene has CDR1 SNHLY and CDR2 FYNNEI.

The chain employs TRBV19 and TRBJ2-1; 12 positions agree with TRBD2. Germline CDR1 and CDR2: LNHDA and SQIVND (reference sequence). V shed 6 bases and J 15 bases; nucleotides not matched to a gene: 12. CDR3 length: 14 residues. The CDR3 loop is CASRTTSGSVWTFF. CDR3 nucleotide sequence: TGTGCCAGTAGAACGACTAGCGGGAGTGTGTGGACGTTCTTC.

The chain has TRBV6-1 and TRBJ1-4; D gene uncertain. Germline CDR1 and CDR2: MNHNS and SASEGT. The CDR3 length is 12 residues. V lost 4 bases, J lost 4 bases, and 4 bases lay in between. The CDR3 nucleotides read TGTGCCAGCAGTGCCCGTAATGAAAAACTGTTTTTT. Translated, it gives CASSARNEKLFF.

The sample holds a few counts of this clone. The chain carries TRBV28 and TRBJ1-5, with 10 bases aligning to TRBD1. CDR3 length: 17 amino acids. From germline, CDR1 is MDHEN and CDR2 SYDVKM. Trimming cost V 6 bases and J 0 bases; bases outside gene matches: 8. CDR3 DNA sequence: TGTGCCAGCAGACCATCCGGGACAGGGGTTAGCAATCAGCCCCAGCATTTT. This translates into CASRPSGTGVSNQPQHF.

CDR3 in amino acids: CASRGSAGRTDTQYF. CDR3 coding DNA: TGCGCCAGCAGAGGGAGCGCGGGGCGCACAGATACGCAGTATTTT. The chain links TRBV10-2 to TRBJ2-3; tentatively, D is TRBD2 (6 bases). V gave up 6 bases and J gave up 1 base, with 14 bases separating them. Germline lookup yields CDR1 WSHSY and CDR2 SAAADI. The CDR3 has 15 residues.

V and J are TRBV10-3 and TRBJ2-1; perhaps TRBD1 as D (6 bases). V was cut by 0 bases and J by 5 bases, with 8 bases left in between. Germline assignment: CDR1 ENHRY and CDR2 SYGVKD. The CDR3 runs to 14 residues. The CDR3 loop is CAISESTGNNEQFF. As DNA, the CDR3 is TGTGCCATCAGTGAGTCTACAGGGAACAATGAGCAGTTCTTC.